The rows below give T cell receptor beta chains drawn from one sample of a study of neurological immune-mediated disorders. MiXCR was run by TCRdb on the 5' RACE reads, yielding one entry per CDR3 protein. This table holds 40,000 to 45,000 distinct CDR3 sequences, under 6.5% found once. Sequenced input: CD4+ T cells from blood. These receptors all come from a woman between 40 and 55 years old in good health. Both conserved end residues are part of each CDR3. Each record gives: clone size, J gene, CDR3 length, D gene, V gene, CDR3 protein, CDR3 DNA. A D gene is named only where the DNA matches it firmly. Size is stated for part of the rows, as once, few or many counts, or as a class when the clone is expanded.

many	TRBJ2-5	16	TRBD2	TRBV7-2	CASSAGLAGGTETQYF	TGTGCCAGCAGCGCTGGACTAGCGGGAGGGACAGAGACCCAGTACTTC
many	TRBJ2-7	20	TRBD2	TRBV28	CANTPEKGATSGRFPYEQYF	TGTGCCAACACCCCCGAGAAGGGGGCAACTAGCGGGAGGTTTCCCTACGAGCAGTACTTC
many	TRBJ1-2	11	.	TRBV29-1	CTGGGGDGYTF	TGCACGGGCGGCGGGGGCGACGGCTACACCTTC
many	TRBJ2-1	15	TRBD1	TRBV2	CASSETTGSRNEQFF	TGTGCCAGCAGTGAAACGACAGGGTCTCGGAATGAGCAGTTCTTC
many	TRBJ1-5	12	.	TRBV28	CASIGGNQPQHF	TGTGCCAGCATCGGTGGCAATCAGCCCCAGCATTTT
many	TRBJ2-1	16	TRBD2	TRBV5-5	CASSPRTSGSYNEQFF	TGTGCCAGCAGCCCCAGGACTAGCGGGAGTTACAATGAGCAGTTCTTC
many	TRBJ2-1	19	TRBD2	TRBV20-1	CSAWTSGAVWGSSYNEQFF	TGCAGTGCTTGGACTAGCGGGGCGGTATGGGGAAGCTCCTACAATGAGCAGTTCTTC
many	TRBJ2-5	14	TRBD1	TRBV20-1	CSARVGDSQETQYF	TGCAGTGCTAGAGTGGGGGACAGCCAAGAGACCCAGTACTTC
many	TRBJ1-5	15	.	TRBV12-3/TRBV12-4	CASSSGGRLNQPQHF	TGTGCCAGCAGTTCGGGCGGGAGGTTAAATCAGCCCCAGCATTTT
.	TRBJ2-7	17	TRBD2	TRBV5-1	CASSPVGAAGGTYEQYF	TGCGCCAGCAGCCCCGTCGGTGCAGCGGGAGGCACCTACGAGCAGTACTTC
many	TRBJ2-7	14	.	TRBV7-2	CASSLPGQGDEQYF	TGTGCCAGCAGCTTACCTGGCCAAGGGGACGAGCAGTACTTC
many	TRBJ2-1	15	.	TRBV29-1	CSVGKRFRGLDEQFF	TGCAGCGTCGGTAAGCGGTTCCGGGGTCTCGATGAGCAGTTCTTC
many	TRBJ1-1	15	TRBD1	TRBV28	CASSGQGKWYTEAFF	TGTGCCAGCAGCGGACAGGGGAAGTGGTACACTGAAGCTTTCTTT
many	TRBJ2-3	15	.	TRBV5-1	CASGLQQGAADTQYF	TGCGCCAGCGGCCTTCAACAGGGTGCCGCAGATACGCAGTATTTT
many	TRBJ2-6	18	TRBD2	TRBV7-9	CASSTIGGGALGANVLTF	TGTGCCAGCAGCACAATAGGCGGGGGGGCGCTGGGGGCCAACGTCCTGACTTTC
many	TRBJ2-3	16	TRBD2	TRBV5-6	CASSYGLASSTDTQYF	TGTGCCAGCAGCTACGGACTAGCCTCTAGCACAGATACGCAGTATTTT
.	TRBJ2-5	13	.	TRBV5-5	CASSIRPAETQYF	TGTGCCAGCAGCATTAGGCCCGCCGAGACCCAGTACTTC
many	TRBJ2-1	15	.	TRBV5-1	CASSLGEGSYNEQFF	TGCGCCAGCAGCTTGGGGGAAGGCTCCTACAATGAGCAGTTCTTC
many	TRBJ2-5	16	TRBD1	TRBV7-8	CASSLVLGQYQETQYF	TGTGCCAGCAGCTTAGTATTGGGACAGTATCAAGAGACCCAGTACTTC
many	TRBJ2-7	13	.	TRBV5-5	CASSLGRVYEQYF	TGTGCCAGCAGCTTGGGACGAGTCTACGAGCAGTACTTC
many	TRBJ2-7	13	.	TRBV27	CASSTAVSYEQYF	TGTGCCAGCTCCACGGCGGTTTCCTACGAGCAGTACTTC
many	TRBJ2-2	20	TRBD2	TRBV5-1	CASSWTQPAGDSWNTGELFF	TGCGCCAGCAGCTGGACTCAACCAGCGGGAGATTCATGGAACACCGGGGAGCTGTTTTTT
many	TRBJ1-3	15	.	TRBV5-1	CASSSMGDSGNTIYF	TGCGCCAGCAGCTCTATGGGCGACTCTGGAAACACCATATATTTT
many	TRBJ2-7	14	.	TRBV6-5	CASSYYADSYEQYF	TGTGCCAGCAGTTACTATGCGGACAGCTACGAGCAGTACTTC
many	TRBJ2-2	15	.	TRBV7-3	CASSFLGENTGELFF	TGTGCCAGCAGCTTTCTTGGGGAAAACACCGGGGAGCTGTTTTTT
many	TRBJ2-2	14	.	TRBV15	CATTTDGNTGELFF	TGTGCCACCACTACCGACGGGAACACCGGGGAGCTGTTTTTT
many	TRBJ1-2	16	TRBD1	TRBV7-2	CASSSQTQGAVYGYTF	TGTGCCAGCAGTTCTCAGACCCAGGGGGCAGTCTATGGCTACACCTTC
many	TRBJ2-2	17	.	TRBV24-1	CATSAWGGGANTGELFF	TGTGCCACCAGTGCCTGGGGCGGAGGCGCGAACACCGGGGAGCTGTTTTTT
many	TRBJ2-7	12	.	TRBV10-3	CAIRGQSYEQYF	TGTGCCATCAGAGGACAGTCCTACGAGCAGTACTTC
many	TRBJ1-1	14	.	TRBV9	CASSVGEGITEAFF	TGTGCCAGCAGCGTAGGGGAGGGGATTACTGAAGCTTTCTTT
many	TRBJ2-2	15	.	TRBV11-2	CASSRASSYTGELFF	TGTGCCAGCAGCCGGGCGAGCTCCTACACCGGGGAGCTGTTTTTT
many	TRBJ2-5	14	.	TRBV5-4	CASSLYKGQETQYF	TGTGCCAGCAGCTTGTATAAGGGCCAAGAGACCCAGTACTTC
many	TRBJ1-1	13	TRBD1	TRBV18	CASSLGQDFEAFF	TGTGCCAGCTCTCTAGGACAGGACTTTGAAGCTTTCTTT
many	TRBJ1-3	14	.	TRBV5-1	CASSLETPGNTIYF	TGCGCCAGCAGCTTGGAGACGCCCGGAAACACCATATATTTT
many	TRBJ2-7	15	.	TRBV28	CASSPSRGQRGEQYF	TGTGCCAGCAGCCCTTCTCGGGGACAACGGGGAGAGCAGTACTTC
many	TRBJ1-1	12	.	TRBV6-2/TRBV6-3	CASSWRNTEAFF	TGTGCCAGCAGTTGGAGGAACACTGAAGCTTTCTTT
many	TRBJ2-7	17	.	TRBV29-1	CSVPGFAPRSLPREQYF	TGCAGCGTGCCAGGGTTCGCCCCCCGCTCTCTCCCCCGCGAGCAGTACTTC
many	TRBJ2-3	18	.	TRBV29-1	CSVEDHPILGTYTDTQYF	TGCAGCGTTGAAGACCATCCCATCCTAGGCACCTACACAGATACGCAGTATTTT
many	TRBJ2-7	15	TRBD1	TRBV7-2	CASSEHRGPPAEQYF	TGTGCCAGCAGCGAACACAGGGGGCCGCCGGCCGAGCAGTACTTC
many	TRBJ1-1	14	TRBD1	TRBV4-3	CASSPRGQGTEAFF	TGCGCCAGCAGCCCGCGGGGACAGGGCACTGAAGCTTTCTTT
many	TRBJ2-7	16	TRBD1	TRBV18	CASSPREDRVAYEQYF	TGTGCCAGCTCACCACGGGAAGACAGGGTAGCCTACGAGCAGTACTTC
many	TRBJ1-1	14	.	TRBV20-1	CSARARTLGTEAFF	TGCAGTGCTAGAGCTAGAACTCTAGGCACTGAAGCTTTCTTT
many	TRBJ1-2	13	TRBD1	TRBV20-1	CSARQGAYYGYTF	TGCAGTGCTAGACAGGGGGCGTACTATGGCTACACCTTC